A single sample gave rise to the 4 T cell receptor beta chains below, sequenced in a study of Ad26.COV2.S vaccination and SARS-CoV-2 variants. Treatment reported: 15 to 20 received Ad26.COV2.S at low or high dose, single or two shots; 5 received placebo; per-sample allocation not given. The samples date from day 63 after the first vaccine or placebo injection. Sequenced by immunoSEQ multiplex PCR; TCRdb stores in-frame clones only, minus some. The sample carries 440,000 or so clones, 80% to 95% recorded once. Specimen: peripheral blood, collected in a trial of Ad26.COV2.S vaccine versus placebo. These receptors were collected from a person aged 18-65 years who received the Ad26.COV2.S COVID-19 vaccine or a placebo.

The CDR3 protein is CSVYSRGDEQYF. The CDR3 DNA reads as TGCAGCGTCTACTCTCGGGGGGACGAGCAGTACTTC. J is TRBJ2-7 and V is TRBV29-1, with TRBD2 identical over 7 bases. Germline V CDR1 and CDR2: SQVTM, ANQGSEA. The V and J ends lost 6 bases and 5 bases, in that order; junction bases with no gene match: 7. This CDR3 is 12 amino acids long.

CDR3 amino acids: CASGFDSYTGELFF. CDR3 coding DNA: TGTGCTAGTGGTTTCGACTCCTACACCGGGGAGCTGTTTTTT. The chain has TRBV12-5 and TRBJ2-2; D unresolved. The germline V gene encodes CDR1 LGHNT and CDR2 FRNRAP. This CDR3 is 14 amino acids long. V was clipped by 3 bases and J by 3 bases, with 8 bases between them.

The chain is built from TRBV6-5 and TRBJ2-1, with D hard to call. Germline CDR1 MNHEY, CDR2 SVGAGI. This CDR3 contains 12 residues. V lost 6 bases, J lost 9 bases, and 12 bases lay in between. The CDR3 nucleotides are TGTGCCAGCAGCCCCCTCGGAAGTGAGCAGTTCTTC. This translates into CASSPLGSEQFF.

The chain links TRBV6-5 to TRBJ2-2; weak D call: TRBD2 (5 bases). Germline CDR1 reads MNHEY; CDR2 reads SVGAGI. CDR3 length equals 13 residues. V lost 8 bases and J lost 6, with 13 bases in between. This CDR3 reads CASRRGSAGELFF. As DNA, the CDR3 is TGTGCCAGCCGACGAGGGTCTGCCGGGGAGCTGTTTTTT.